One and the same sample provided the 26 T cell receptor beta chains below, sequenced in a study of T cell responses to AZD1222 COVID-19 vaccine. Here immunoSEQ multiplex PCR was the method, and the copy in TCRdb shows in-frame clones only, minus some. The repertoire has 150,000 or so clones, more than 75% of them found once; the top ten carry over 4%. This sample comprised peripheral blood, obtained on day 0 of MenACWY control vaccination. Receptors were obtained from an adult in good health.

The table lists this clone with a few counts. The chain is built from TRBV2 and TRBJ1-2; D remains ambiguous. Germline V gene sequence: CDR1 SNHLY, CDR2 FYNNEI. The V end was cut by 6 bases, the J end by 3 bases, with 5 bases between. The CDR3 extends over 11 amino acids. In DNA, the CDR3 is TGTGCCAGCAGGGGAGACTATGGCTACACCTTC. This encodes CASRGDYGYTF.

In its sample, this clone ranks as medium-sized. The chain is built from TRBV5-5 and TRBJ1-3; D is unresolved. V lost 0 bases and J lost 4, with 5 bases in between. The germline V gene has CDR1 SGHKS and CDR2 YYEKEE (reference sequence). The CDR3 has 13 residues. The CDR3 nucleotides read TGTGCCAGCAGCTTGGACGTCGGAAACACCATATATTTT. It is translated as CASSLDVGNTIYF.

The chain is built from TRBV4-2 and TRBJ2-3; 7 bases fit TRBD1. J was trimmed by 4 bases and V by 3 bases; bases with no gene match: 7. The CDR3 sequence is 15 residues long. CDR1 is LGHNA, CDR2 YNFKEQ, per germline. This CDR3 reads CASSHRDSEADTQYF. DNA of the CDR3: TGTGCCAGCAGCCACCGGGACAGTGAGGCAGATACGCAGTATTTT.

The rearrangement links TRBV6-5 to TRBJ1-4; D unclear. The germline V gene has CDR1 MNHEY and CDR2 SVGAGI. V was clipped by 2 bases and J by 8 bases, with 9 bases between them. CDR3 length: 13 residues. In nucleotides, the CDR3 is TGTGCCAGCAGTTACGATTTAGGGGAAAAACTGTTTTTT. Residues: CASSYDLGEKLFF.

V is TRBV9 and J is TRBJ2-3; a possible D gene is TRBD2 (7 bases). This CDR3 comprises 15 residues. Trimming removed 2 bases at V and 4 bases at J, with 14 bases between. Looked up from germline, CDR1 is SGDLS and CDR2 is YYNGEE. Here the CDR3 DNA reads TGTGCCAGCAGCGTGAGGGGGGGCCTCCCAGATACGCAGTATTTT. Its translation: CASSVRGGLPDTQYF.

The rearrangement uses TRBV27 and TRBJ1-2; D is perhaps TRBD1 (6 bases). CDR1 and CDR2 from the germline V gene are MNHEY and SMNVEV (reference sequence). The CDR3 extends over 16 amino acids. V shed 4 bases and J shed 1 base, with 16 bases lying between them. CDR3: CASSSQQGGSNYGYTF. DNA of the CDR3: TGTGCCAGCAGTTCTCAACAGGGTGGTAGTAACTATGGCTACACCTTC.

To note about this clone: One junction end disagrees with the germline gene, perhaps due to a read error. This CDR3 reads CAISGSGNSFEQYF. In nucleotides, the CDR3 is TGTGCCATCAGTGGGTCGGGAAATTCCTTCGAGCAGTACTTC. This chain uses TRBV10-3 with TRBJ2-7; the D gene is possibly TRBD2 (5 bases). Germline CDR1 ENHRY, CDR2 SYGVKD. This CDR3 spans 14 amino acids.

The table lists this clone with a count of one. This chain joins TRBV7-9 and TRBJ1-6; D perhaps matches TRBD1 (5 bases). The germline V gene encodes CDR1 SEHNR and CDR2 FQNEAQ (reference sequence). Between the trimmed V and J ends, which lost 4 bases and 7 bases, there was a span of 5 bases. The CDR3 is 12 amino acids. The CDR3 DNA sequence: TGTGCCAGCAGCTGGGACAATTCACCCCTCCACTTT. This codes for CASSWDNSPLHF. Supplemented by reference TRBV7-9 and TRBJ1-6, the full variable domain reads DTGVSQNPRHKITKRGQNVTFRCDPISEHNRLYWYRQTLGQGPEFLTYFQNEAQLEKSRLLSDRFSAERPKGSFSTLEIQRTEQGDSAMYLCASSWDNSPLHFGNGTRLTVT.

The CDR3 spells CASSPRGVTEAFF. CDR3 nucleotides: TGTGCCAGCAGCCCCCGGGGAGTGACTGAAGCTTTCTTT. V is TRBV6-6 and J is TRBJ1-1; D call uncertain. Germline CDR1 and CDR2: MNHNY and SVGAGI (reference sequence). The germline V and J ends were trimmed by 6 bases and 5 bases, with 13 bases remaining between them. This CDR3 region has 13 residues.

Comment on this clone: A read error may account for a junction end that differs from germline. This chain uses TRBV6-5 with TRBJ1-1; D gene unclear. Germline V gene sequence: CDR1 MNHEY, CDR2 SVGAGI. The CDR3 consists of 13 residues. The CDR3 here is CASRNRGNGLGVF. CDR3 DNA: TGTGCCAGCAGGAACCGGGGAAACGGCCTTGGGGTCTTT.

This clone was detected ten times or more. This chain links TRBV5-4 with TRBJ1-2, with unresolved D. Looked up from germline, CDR1 is SGHNT and CDR2 is YYREEE (reference sequence). The V end was cut by 4 bases, the J end by 4 bases, with 14 bases between. The CDR3 is made up of 14 amino acids. The DNA for the CDR3 is TGTGCCAGCAGCCCGGTGGTGGGTCGCTATGGCTACACCTTC. It is translated as CASSPVVGRYGYTF.

The rearrangement uses TRBV7-8 and TRBJ2-5, with 11 nucleotides matching TRBD2. V was clipped by 5 bases and J by 5 bases; unmatched bases: 10. Germline CDR1 SGHVS, CDR2 FQNEAQ. The CDR3 loop spans 16 amino acids. The CDR3 DNA follows: TGTGCCAGCAGCCCTTTAGCGGGGGGGCTCGGGGAGACCCAGTACTTC. This codes for CASSPLAGGLGETQYF. The full variable domain, with the rest looked up from reference TRBV7-8 and TRBJ2-5, is GAGVSQSPRYKVAKRGQDVALRCDPISGHVSLFWYQQALGQGPEFLTYFQNEAQLDKSGLPSDRFFAERPEGSVSTLKIQRTQQEDSAVYLCASSPLAGGLGETQYFGPGTRLLVL.

This clone was seen more than once but under ten times. J is TRBJ1-5 and V is TRBV5-6, with TRBD1 matching 9 bases. CDR1 and CDR2 from the germline V gene are SGHDT and YYEEEE. CDR3 length: 16 amino acids. V was clipped by 3 bases and J by 1 base; unmatched bases: 5. The CDR3 DNA reads TGTGCCAGCAGCTGGGGACAGGGAGCGAGCAATCAGCCCCAGCATTTT. Encoded protein: CASSWGQGASNQPQHF.

This clone was seen a handful of times. The chain combines TRBV6-1 with TRBJ2-2, with D possibly being TRBD2 (5 bases). The germline gives CDR1 MNHNS, CDR2 SASEGT. Trimming removed 0 bases at V and 5 bases at J, with 10 bases between. This CDR3 has 15 residues. CDR3 sequence: CASSEAGGTTGELFF. DNA of the CDR3: TGTGCCAGCAGTGAAGCAGGAGGTACGACCGGGGAGCTGTTTTTT.

The chain has TRBV29-1 and TRBJ2-1, with 10 bases fitting TRBD1. The ends lost 3 bases at V and 9 bases at J; junction bases unmatched: 11. This CDR3 is built from 15 residues. Per germline, CDR1 SQVTM and CDR2 ANQGSEA. CDR3 nucleotides: TGCAGCGTTGAGTCGGGACAGGGGCGTTTTGGTGAGCAGTTCTTC. Encoded protein: CSVESGQGRFGEQFF.

This rearrangement joins TRBV3-1 (or the pseudogene TRBV3-2) to TRBJ1-1; no firm D call. The CDR3 consists of 13 residues. Between the trimmed V and J ends, which lost 0 bases and 4 bases, there was a span of 6 bases. Germline V gene lookup returns CDR1 LGHDT and CDR2 YNNKEL (reference sequence). The CDR3 region has the DNA TGTGCCAGCAGCCAAGATATAGGCACTGAAGCTTTCTTT. The encoded protein is CASSQDIGTEAFF.

This clone appeared a single time. The chain carries TRBV7-8 and TRBJ2-5; 9 bases line up with TRBD1. The CDR3 extends over 17 amino acids. V lost 8 bases and J lost 5; bases outside the gene matches: 18. Germline-derived CDR1 and CDR2 are SGHVS and FQNEAQ. For the CDR3, the DNA is TGTGCCAGCGGCTCCTCTCCGTTACAGGGGGCTGAGGAGACCCAGTACTTC. Protein: CASGSSPLQGAEETQYF.

This chain uses TRBV7-9 with TRBJ2-5; 7 bases line up with TRBD1. The germline V gene has CDR1 SEHNR and CDR2 FQNEAQ (reference sequence). The CDR3 is 14 residues long. With 1 base clipped from V and 5 bases from J, the junction kept 4 bases outside the gene matches. CDR3 residues: CASSLVQTGETQYF. In DNA, the CDR3 is TGTGCCAGCAGCTTAGTGCAGACAGGGGAGACCCAGTACTTC.

This clone showed up many times. The same CDR3 arises from other DNA sequences in this sample as well. This chain connects TRBV11-2 to TRBJ1-2; D remains unclear. Trimming pared 0 bases from V and 2 bases from J, leaving 10 bases between. Germline CDR1 SGHAT, CDR2 FQNNGV. This CDR3 is 15 amino acids long. The CDR3 bases are TGTGCCAGCAGCTTAGAAGGCGCCGCCAACTATGGCTACACCTTC. Translating gives CASSLEGAANYGYTF.

The chain recombines TRBV5-1 with TRBJ1-1; no definite D call. V lost 5 bases, J lost 5 bases, and 16 bases lay in between. The CDR3 runs to 14 residues. Germline lookup yields CDR1 SGHRS and CDR2 YFSETQ. The chain's CDR3 is CASSGGAPGTEAFF. The CDR3 DNA reads as TGCGCCAGCAGTGGCGGAGCCCCGGGTACTGAAGCTTTCTTT. Together with reference TRBV5-1 and TRBJ1-1, the CDR3 gives the full variable domain: KAGVTQTPRYLIKTRGQQVTLSCSPISGHRSVSWYQQTPGQGLQFLFEYFSETQRNKGNFPGRFSGRQFSNSRSEMNVSTLELGDSALYLCASSGGAPGTEAFFGQGTRLTVV.

The sample holds one count of this clone. The V gene is TRBV27, the J gene TRBJ1-4; D is ambiguous. Germline V gene lookup returns CDR1 MNHEY and CDR2 SMNVEV (reference sequence). The CDR3 runs to 14 residues. Trimming stripped 7 bases from V and 3 bases from J, with 12 bases between. CDR3 nucleotide sequence: TGTGCCAGCATCCGGAAGAGGGCTAATGAAAAACTGTTTTTT. The encoded protein is CASIRKRANEKLFF.

This clone was observed a few times. This specimen includes other DNA sequences encoding the same CDR3. J is TRBJ2-5 and V is TRBV6-5; D uncertain. The germline V and J ends were trimmed by 2 bases and 2 bases, with 6 bases remaining between them. This CDR3 has 13 amino acids. Germline loops: CDR1 MNHEY, CDR2 SVGAGI. The CDR3 DNA sequence: TGTGCCAGCAGTTACCTTGGGCAAGAGACCCAGTACTTC. Encoded protein: CASSYLGQETQYF.

This sequence joins TRBV28 and TRBJ2-7, with D perhaps TRBD2 (6 bases). The CDR3 covers 12 residues. Germline V gives CDR1 MDHEN, CDR2 SYDVKM. Trimming shortened V by 4 bases and J by 2 bases, and 6 bases separated the two germline ends. The DNA for the CDR3 is TGTGCCAGCAGTTCGGGGGCCTACGAGCAGTACGTC. It codes for CASSSGAYEQYV.

The chain links TRBV15 to TRBJ2-6; no clear D gene. V lost 4 bases and J 12 bases, leaving 10 bases between the germline ends. Per germline, CDR1 LNHNV and CDR2 YYDKDF (reference sequence). CDR3 size: 12 residues. The CDR3 nucleotides are TGTGCCACCAGCAACCGAACGACCGTCCTGACTTTC. This codes for CATSNRTTVLTF. The whole variable domain, remainder taken from reference TRBV15 and TRBJ2-6, is DAMVIQNPRYQVTQFGKPVTLSCSQTLNHNVMYWYQQKSSQAPKLLFHYYDKDFNNEADTPDNFQSRRPNTSFCFLDIRSPGLGDTAMYLCATSNRTTVLTFGAGSRLTVL.

The table lists this clone with a count of one. This chain joins TRBV7-2 and TRBJ2-5, with 11 positions matching TRBD1. This CDR3 is 15 amino acids long. V lost 5 bases to trimming and J lost 1 base; unmatched junction nucleotides: 3. Germline lookup yields CDR1 SGHTA and CDR2 FQGNSA. The CDR3 DNA sequence: TGTGCCAGCAGCCACGGGACAGGGGGCCAAGAGACCCAGTACTTC. Amino acids: CASSHGTGGQETQYF.

CDR3 protein: CASSEGRAYEQYV. The CDR3 DNA sequence: TGTGCCAGCAGCGAGGGACGGGCCTACGAGCAGTACGTC. The chain joins TRBV6-6 to TRBJ2-7, with D possibly being TRBD1 or TRBD2 (5 bases each). Trimming pared 6 bases from V and 2 bases from J, leaving 11 bases between. The CDR3 has 13 amino acids. Germline CDR1 MNHNY, CDR2 SVGAGI (reference sequence).